This TCR beta chain is from a study of naive CD8 T cells in extremely preterm neonates (dated by TCRdb to about 2017). For context, the study as a whole: An age range of 25-50 years is given for the adult participants in the abstract, whereas a range of 20-50 years is given in the methods. The study compared the TCRbeta CDR3 repertoires of sorted naive CD8+ T cells among four age groups: extremely preterm neonates, term neonates, young children and adults.

In regard to this clone: Its antigen is unknown. One base away there is no much larger clone; base qualities are not given.

TCRbeta CDR3 regions were amplified from genomic DNA by a two-step, bias-controlled multiplex PCR. The multiplex PCR included primers specific for each TRBV and TRBJ gene segment. The immunoSEQ Assay was used to generate TCRbeta repertoire data. Regarding the original processing steps: A relative-frequency ratio and a modified nearest-neighbor algorithm were applied to filter and cluster reads so that closely related sequences were merged. The V, D and J gene assignments for CDR3 sequences were based on IMGT annotation. Template counts were normalized for PCR amplification bias and quantified against synthetic TCR CDR3 analog sequences. Analyses were restricted to unique productive sequences, meaning in-frame CDR3 sequences without stop codons. Clonality, defined as 1 minus Pielou's evenness, and iChao1 richness were computed with the immunoSEQ Analyzer software. Depending on the Shapiro-Wilk normality results, either Student's t-test or a non-parametric test was run in JMP for statistical testing. TCRdb carries this immuneACCESS record with in-frame sequences only. Its versions omit some clonotypes, under half of them owing to an unresolved V gene in the studies checked, with the rest unexplained. Clone size and the V and J calls come from that table; the DNA yielded D and trimming. Present in this sample are 5,000 to 6,500 clones, approximately 97% of which were seen just once. Over 7% of the sample goes to the ten largest clones.

Peripheral blood was donated by five healthy children aged 16-56 months who were having elective routine surgery, plus five healthy nonsmoking adults. The adult controls were healthy nonsmokers aged 20-50 years, with a median age of around 39 years. A FACSAria III cell sorter was used to sort live, Annexin V-negative naive CD8+ T cells (CD3+CD8+CD45RA+CCR7+). Per sample, between roughly 19,000 and 100,000 naive CD8+ T cells were obtained by sorting. Mononuclear cells were isolated from diluted blood by Ficoll-Paque density gradient centrifugation. Before sorting, mononuclear cells were cryopreserved in 10% DMSO plus 90% FBS and kept long term at -150 degrees C. Annexin V and antibodies against CD3, CD8, CCR7 and CD45RA were used to stain the thawed cells. The DNeasy Blood and Tissue Kit was used to extract genomic DNA from snap-frozen pellets of sorted cells. Study-wide findings and limitations: The proportion of shared CDR3 nucleotide sequences was higher in preterm neonates (2.7%) than in term neonates (around 0.4%), young children (around 0.03%) and adults (approximately 0.01%). Compared with all other age groups, preterm neonates showed significantly lower iChao1 richness (p < 0.05) along with an even clone distribution, indicating a less rich repertoire. Compared with the older groups, preterm CDR3s were shorter and closer to germline, carrying fewer N additions and showing less junctional trimming. To track T cell development within individuals, the authors urged prospective longitudinal studies of preterm and term neonates. A small sample size and variable productive template counts among preterm samples were noted by the authors as limitations.

There are 15 amino acids in the CDR3, from cysteine to phenylalanine inclusive. Just the 45-base CDR3 DNA is kept, in frame starting at base 1. V sheds 0 bases and J sheds 4 bases, leaving 11 bases between their ends. CDR1 and CDR2 are drawn from the germline V gene: SGDLS, YYNGEE. This receptor was taken from a human donor in good health. This chain joins TRBV9 to TRBJ2-1; TRBD2 is possibly the D segment (6 matching bases). Sequencing used naive CD8+ T cells from blood. Read as DNA, the sequence is TGTGCCAGCAGCGTAGACCGGGAGCAGTACAATGAGCAGTTCTTC. Its protein is CASSVDREQYNEQFF.